This T cell receptor beta chain originates from a study of beta chain features in type 1 diabetes. Study observations and caveats: The cDNA sequencing approach could over-represent high-TCR-expressing cells. In these data, an HLA type influence on TCRB rearrangement remained unresolved. Fewer insertions but more deletions were seen at VDJ junctions in type 1 diabetes patients.

In total, each donor contributed a single heparinised blood draw that averaged around 100 mL. Sequencing targeted expressed TCRB transcripts, as all isolated RNA had been reverse transcribed. This table comes from immunoSEQ multiplex PCR, and its TCRdb copy is limited to in-frame clones, with some not included. The table has about 38,000 clones, around 60% seen once; the top ten hold 2% to 2.5%. This clone was counted a single time. Its antigen is still unknown. This clonotype was obtained from a woman aged 30 to 39 in good health. The sequencing input was Tregs from blood.

CDR3 region: CASSRGQNYGYTF. CDR3 DNA: TGTGCCAGCAGCCGAGGACAGAACTATGGCTACACCTTC. The chain uses TRBV11-1 and TRBJ1-2, with a tentative D call TRBD1 (6 bases). Germline V gene lookup returns CDR1 SGHAT and CDR2 FQDESV (reference sequence). The V end was cut by 5 bases, the J end by 2 bases, with 9 bases between. This CDR3 has 13 amino acids.